In its sample, the clone carrying this T cell receptor beta chain was seen once. Antigen unknown. Findings and limits, study-wide: Greatest tumor Treg TCR overlap was with tumor naive CD4+ cells. Tumor memory CD4+ T cell TCR gene usage was found to cluster with blood and lymph node memory CD4+ cells and with lymph node naive CD4+ cells.

Full-length variable regions came from constant-region reverse primers plus semi-nested Nested Universal Primer A PCR. TCRdb recomputed calls from the 5' RACE reads with MiXCR, one row per CDR3 protein. There are 10,000 to 15,000 distinct CDR3 sequences in the sample; 20% to 30% occur only once, and roughly 3.2% lies in the top ten. Sequencing used naive CD4+ T cells sorted from blood. Noted subset: naive CD4+ T cells, CD4+CD45RA+CD25-. The sequence was collected from a female donor with breast cancer.

In nucleotides, the CDR3 is TGTGCCAGCATCCTGAACTACAATGAGCAGTTCTTC. Amino acids: CASILNYNEQFF. The chain carries TRBV7-6 and TRBJ2-1, with D hard to call. The CDR3 is 12 residues long. In germline, CDR1 is SGHVS, CDR2 FNYEAQ. Trimming removed 7 bases at V and 3 bases at J, with 7 bases between.